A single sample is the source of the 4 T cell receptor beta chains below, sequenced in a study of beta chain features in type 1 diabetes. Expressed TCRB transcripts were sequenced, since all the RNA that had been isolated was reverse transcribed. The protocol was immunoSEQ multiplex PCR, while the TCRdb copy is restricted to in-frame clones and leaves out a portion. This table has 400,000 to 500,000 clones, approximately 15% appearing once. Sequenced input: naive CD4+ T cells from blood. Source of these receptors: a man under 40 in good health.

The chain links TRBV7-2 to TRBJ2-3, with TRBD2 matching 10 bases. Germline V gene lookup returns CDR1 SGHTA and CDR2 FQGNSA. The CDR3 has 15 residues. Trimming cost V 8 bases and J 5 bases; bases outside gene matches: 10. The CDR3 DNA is TGTGCCAGCCGCAAGGGGGGACTAGCGATAGATACGCAGTATTTT. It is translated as CASRKGGLAIDTQYF.

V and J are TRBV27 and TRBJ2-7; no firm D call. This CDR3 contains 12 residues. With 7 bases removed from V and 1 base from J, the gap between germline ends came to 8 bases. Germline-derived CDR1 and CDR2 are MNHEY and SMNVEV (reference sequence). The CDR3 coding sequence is TGTGCCAGCACCTCCGGATCCTACGAGCAGTACTTC. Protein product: CASTSGSYEQYF.

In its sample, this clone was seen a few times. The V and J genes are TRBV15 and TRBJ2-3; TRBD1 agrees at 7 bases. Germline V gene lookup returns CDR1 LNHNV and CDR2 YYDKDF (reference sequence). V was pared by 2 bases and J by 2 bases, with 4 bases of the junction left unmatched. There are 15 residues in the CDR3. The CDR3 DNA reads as TGTGCCACCAGCAGAAGGGGGCTCGACACAGATACGCAGTATTTT. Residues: CATSRRGLDTDTQYF.

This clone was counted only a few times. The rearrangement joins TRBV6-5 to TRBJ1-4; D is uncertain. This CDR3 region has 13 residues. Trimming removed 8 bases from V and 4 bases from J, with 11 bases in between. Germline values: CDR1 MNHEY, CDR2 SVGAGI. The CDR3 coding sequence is TGTGCCAGCTCGAGAGAGCATAATGAAAAACTGTTTTTT. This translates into CASSREHNEKLFF.